The rows below give T cell receptor beta chains drawn from one sample of a study of Graves' ophthalmopathy and Graves' hyperthyroidism. TCRdb itself ran the multiplex PCR reads through MiXCR, one entry per CDR3 protein. The data show approximately 480,000 distinct CDR3 sequences, approximately 15% seen once. Sequences were obtained from blood. These receptors were taken from a woman aged 25 to 45 with Graves' ophthalmopathy. Both conserved end residues are part of each CDR3. D genes are given only for firm matches. Expanded clones are given a class, and other clones once, few, many or no size at all.

size,V,D,J,DNA,CDR3
many,TRBV28,TRBD1,TRBJ1-2,TGTGCCAGCAGTAAACAGGGGGCGCGGAACTATGGCTACACCTTC,CASSKQGARNYGYTF
many,TRBV6-5,.,TRBJ1-5,TGTGCCAGCAGTTACGCGGCGGAAAGCAATCAGCCCCAGCATTTT,CASSYAAESNQPQHF
many,TRBV19,.,TRBJ1-2,.,CASTSGQANYGYTF
many,TRBV5-1,.,TRBJ1-1,TGCGCCAGCAGCTTGGGTTATCGGCAGGGACTAAGCGTGAACACTGAAGCTTTCTTT,CASSLGYRQGLSVNTEAFF
many,TRBV6-1,.,TRBJ1-5,TGTGCCAGCAGTGAAGCGGGGGTCAGGGATCAGCCCCAGCATTTT,CASSEAGVRDQPQHF
many,TRBV20-1,.,TRBJ2-7,TGCAGTGCTAGTTTGGGGAGCTCCTACGAGCAGTACTTC,CSASLGSSYEQYF
few,TRBV27,.,TRBJ2-7,TGTGCCACCATCTTAAGCTCCTACGAGCAGTACTTC,CATILSSYEQYF
once,TRBV18,.,TRBJ1-1,TGTGCCAGCTCACCACTGGCTATGAACACTGGAGCTTTCTTT,CASSPLAMNTGAFF
many,TRBV30,.,TRBJ1-1,TGTGCCTGGAGTGCCCGCACTGAAGCTTTCTTT,CAWSARTEAFF
many,TRBV28,.,TRBJ1-1,TGTGCCAGCAGAGTTTATCCGACAGGGAACACTGAAGCTTTCTTT,CASRVYPTGNTEAFF
.,TRBV5-5,TRBD1,TRBJ2-7,TGTGCCAGCAGCTCACTCGACAGGGGATCGGGATACGAGCAGTACTTC,CASSSLDRGSGYEQYF
.,TRBV12-3/TRBV12-4,.,TRBJ2-5,TGTGCCAGCAGTTTTCGTAATAAGCTCGAGACCCAGTACTTC,CASSFRNKLETQYF
.,TRBV18,.,TRBJ2-5,TGTGCCAGCTCACCACCGATAACCGCTGCGGAGACCCAGTACTTC,CASSPPITAAETQYF
few,TRBV5-1,TRBD2,TRBJ2-7,TGCGCCAGGGGTAGCGGGAGGTTGTACGAGCAGTACTTC,CARGSGRLYEQYF
.,TRBV30,.,TRBJ2-7,TGTGCCTGGAGTGGTAGATCTGGGCAGGGGAGTACCGAGCAGTACTTC,CAWSGRSGQGSTEQYF
many,TRBV30,.,TRBJ2-7,TGTGCCTTGAAGGGGCTATTCGAGCAGTACTTC,CALKGLFEQYF
many,TRBV6-4,.,TRBJ1-6,TGTGCCAGCAGTTCAGGAGATAATTCACCCCTCCACTTT,CASSSGDNSPLHF
many,TRBV28,.,TRBJ1-1,TGTGCCAGCAGTTTGGGCCCCCCGGGAATCGGGACTGAAGCTTTCTTT,CASSLGPPGIGTEAFF
many,TRBV6-1,.,TRBJ1-3,TGTGCCAGCAGTGAATTGCAGATTGGAAACACCATATATTTT,CASSELQIGNTIYF
.,TRBV12-3/TRBV12-4,.,TRBJ1-1,TGTGCCAGCAGTCTCCGGGAGTACGGGAACACTGAAGCTTTCTTT,CASSLREYGNTEAFF
.,TRBV28,TRBD1,TRBJ1-1,TGTGCCAGTACCAGACAGGGGGGAGGAACTGAAGCTTTCTTT,CASTRQGGGTEAFF
many,TRBV6-1,.,TRBJ1-5,TGTGCCAGCAGTAGAGAGCATAGCAATCAGCCCCAGCATTTT,CASSREHSNQPQHF
many,TRBV20-1,.,TRBJ2-7,TGCAGTGCTAGTGCCGGGTACCTAGGCGAGCAGTACTTC,CSASAGYLGEQYF
.,TRBV24-1,TRBD1,TRBJ2-7,TGTGCCAGCAGTTACTCGGAGGACAGGGGATCTCTCCAGTACTTT,CASSYSEDRGSLQYF
many,TRBV6-1,.,TRBJ1-4,TGTGCCAGCAGTAAGGGGACCGGTCAAAAACTGTTTTTT,CASSKGTGQKLFF
many,TRBV30,.,TRBJ1-2,TGTGCCTGGAGTGGATCCGCGAATGGCTACACCTTC,CAWSGSANGYTF
many,TRBV20-1,TRBD2,TRBJ2-5,TGCAGTGCTAGAGTCGCGGGAGCGGTCGAGACCCAGTACTTC,CSARVAGAVETQYF
many,TRBV28,TRBD1,TRBJ2-7,TGTGCCAGCAGTTTCCTGGGACAGGGGGCTTACGAGCAGTACTTC,CASSFLGQGAYEQYF
many,TRBV6-1,.,TRBJ2-7,TGTGCCAGCAGTGAAGCGCAGAAGACAGAGGTCTACGAGCAGTACTTC,CASSEAQKTEVYEQYF
many,TRBV2,.,TRBJ2-5,TGTGCCAGCAGGGGAGCCCGCCAAGAGACCCAGTACTTC,CASRGARQETQYF
many,TRBV24-1,.,TRBJ1-2,TGTGCCATCAGTGATTCTGGGCCTAACTATGGCTACACCTTC,CAISDSGPNYGYTF
.,TRBV6-2/TRBV6-3,.,TRBJ1-5,TGTGCCAGCAGTTACGTTACAGACGGTCAGCCCCAGCATTTT,CASSYVTDGQPQHF
many,TRBV28,.,TRBJ1-1,TGTGCCAGCAGCTCTTCAGCCTTCTTGGGTGAAGCTTTCTTT,CASSSSAFLGEAFF
many,TRBV7-8,.,TRBJ1-1,TGTGCCAGCACGCGGGGGCAGGCGCGCACTGAAGCTTTCTTT,CASTRGQARTEAFF
many,TRBV4-1,TRBD2,TRBJ2-7,TGCGCCAGCAGCCAAAGCGGGACTAGCGGTACCCCCTACGAGCAGTACTTC,CASSQSGTSGTPYEQYF
.,TRBV20-1,.,TRBJ2-5,TGCAGTGCTAGTCCAAGACAGAGCGTATCACGGGAGTCCCAGTACTTC,CSASPRQSVSRESQYF
many,TRBV5-1,.,TRBJ2-2,TGCGCCAGCAGCGGCAGGACCAGCGTCGCCACCGGGGAGCTGTTTTTT,CASSGRTSVATGELFF
few,TRBV6-5,.,TRBJ2-5,TGTGCCAGCAGTTACTCTTGGGGGAGGAACCAAGAGACCCAGTACTTC,CASSYSWGRNQETQYF
many,TRBV10-2,TRBD1,TRBJ2-7,TGCGCCAGCAGTGATATGGACAGGGTCTACGAGCAGTACTTC,CASSDMDRVYEQYF
many,TRBV28,.,TRBJ2-7,TGTGCCAGCAGTTTATGGGTGGGGGAGCAGTACTTC,CASSLWVGEQYF
many,TRBV6-1,.,TRBJ1-5,TGTGCCAGCAGCTCCCACAGGGGCAATCAGCCCCAGCATTTT,CASSSHRGNQPQHF
many,TRBV24-1,TRBD1,TRBJ2-5,TGTGCCACCAGTGACACCGGGACAGGGGCACGGGAGACCCAGTACTTC,CATSDTGTGARETQYF
many,TRBV12-3/TRBV12-4,.,TRBJ1-1,TGTGCCAGCAGTCCAGGGGTGGGGATACCGAACACTGAAGCTTTCTTT,CASSPGVGIPNTEAFF
many,TRBV7-9,TRBD1,TRBJ2-7,TGTGCCAGCAGCTCGGACAGGAGGAACGAGCAGTACTTC,CASSSDRRNEQYF
many,TRBV18,.,TRBJ2-5,TGTGCCAGCTCACCGGATTCCATTCCATTCAAGTACTTC,CASSPDSIPFKYF
many,TRBV12-3/TRBV12-4,TRBD2,TRBJ2-5,TGTGCCAGCAGTTCGATTAGCGGGGGGGCAAGAGAGACCCAGTACTTC,CASSSISGGARETQYF
few,TRBV18,TRBD1,TRBJ1-5,TGTGCCAGCTCACCAGGGACAGGGGCTAGCAATCAGCCCCAGCATTTT,CASSPGTGASNQPQHF
many,TRBV24-1,.,TRBJ1-1,TGTGCCGCACAGGGTTGGGAGAACACTGAAGCTTTCTTT,CAAQGWENTEAFF
many,TRBV4-1,TRBD1,TRBJ1-5,TGCGCCAGCAGGCCTACCGGGACAGGGGTCGATCAGCCCCAGCATTTT,CASRPTGTGVDQPQHF
many,TRBV28,TRBD1,TRBJ1-1,TGTGCCAGCAAACCGGGACAGGGTGGGACTGAAGCTTTCTTT,CASKPGQGGTEAFF
many,TRBV2,TRBD1,TRBJ2-7,TGTGCCAGCAGACCCAGGGGGTTCGAGCAGTACTTC,CASRPRGFEQYF